This section outlines one T cell receptor beta chain sequence together with its context. The antigen it recognizes is unknown. No much larger clone exists at a distance of one base, and base qualities are not known. The data stem from a study of post-analysis software for immune sequencing data (dated by TCRdb to between 2014 and 2017). Background for the entire study: The recorded disease courses included relapsing-remitting, secondary progressive and progressive-relapsing multiple sclerosis, and some patients had no subtype annotation. Patient repertoires were compared against roughly 11 previously published healthy control repertoires from donors aged roughly 6 to 26 years. A subset of samples was prepared in parallel using single-end sample barcoding, then pooled and co-amplified after Illumina adapter ligation.

The library was made by PCR. TCRdb shows the sequencer as Illumina HiSeq 2500. To reduce PCR and sequencing biases, unique molecular identifiers were built into the TCR beta cDNA libraries. Roughly 0.5 million cDNA molecules were obtained per 1 to 10 million input T cells, so each molecule approximated one T cell. The patient libraries were prepared and sequenced with the same protocol used for the earlier healthy control dataset. Within a given batch, samples were prepared together, multiplexed and sequenced on the same HiSeq lane. Regarding the original processing steps: Raw barcoded reads were processed with MIGEC, and single-read molecular identifier groups were discarded before consensus assembly and CDR3 extraction. VDJtools was used for post-analysis of the clonotype tables, and diversity was normalized by down-sampling every dataset to the size of the smallest sample. Repertoire overlap clustering matched CDR3 amino acid but not nucleotide sequences to correct batch-related cross-sample contamination. TCRdb trimmed the raw reads at Q25, called clones with MiXCR and kept productive beta chains. Identical CDR3 proteins give one entry, which carries the most common genes and DNA. The V and J calls, along with clone size, are taken from TCRdb and not from the paper's own processing. In this sample the table shows hundreds of thousands of distinct CDR3 sequences, approximately 57% of which occur a single time. The top ten clonotypes cover under 6% of the sample.

From the cysteine up to the phenylalanine, the CDR3 has a length of 16 residues. This entry keeps only the CDR3 DNA: 48 bases, framed from base 1. Trimming removed 3 bases from V and 9 bases from J; the gene matches leave 13 bases unexplained. CDR1 is given as SGHRS and CDR2 as YFSETQ, both from the germline V gene. TCR beta repertoires were profiled from peripheral blood of roughly 13 young patients with multiple sclerosis to demonstrate the VDJtools post-analysis software. The multiple sclerosis patients were children and adolescents between about 6 and 16 years of age. What the work shows at the level of the full study, not this receptor alone: Compared with controls, multiple sclerosis patients had significantly lower normalized Chao1 diversity, a finding suggesting substantial peripheral T-cell clonal expansion. When samples were clustered directly using the F measure, samples prepared in the same batch co-clustered strongly, which prompted a batch-effect correction. The multiple sclerosis patient group was slightly younger than the control group. Significantly higher frequencies in patients than in controls were found for roughly 5 TRBV segments, including TRBV5-6, TRBV5-1 and TRBV20-1.

Source material: blood. The clonotype originates from a girl aged 5 to 17 with multiple sclerosis. The sequence is built from TRBV5-1 and TRBJ2-1; 9 bases in between match TRBD2. The DNA reads TGCGCCAGCAGCTCGTCTGCGCGGGGGGGCCCGGGTGAGCAGTTCTTC. Its protein product is CASSSSARGGPGEQFF.